A selection of T cell receptor beta chains follows, all from one sample in a study of blood T cell repertoires in COVID-19. Clones were sequenced by immunoSEQ multiplex PCR, and TCRdb holds only the in-frame ones, with some missing. The repertoire holds approximately 150,000 clones, with roughly 84% as singletons. What was sequenced was peripheral blood. Receptors were obtained from a man aged 30-40 years with COVID-19, enrolled during active disease. The CDR3 runs from the conserved cysteine through the conserved F or W. The order of the fields is CDR3 length, V gene, clone size, D gene, J gene, CDR3 DNA, CDR3 protein. A D gene is named only where the DNA matches it firmly. Clone size is not always given. Where it is, it says once, few, many or a class for expanded clones.

length: 14; V: TRBV2; size: -; D: TRBD1; J: TRBJ2-7; DNA: TGTGCCAGCAGTAGACAGGGTGCTACCTACGAGCAGTACTTC; CDR3: CASSRQGATYEQYF
length: 16; V: TRBV25-1; size: -; D: TRBD1; J: TRBJ2-7; DNA: TGTGCCAGCAGTGAATGGGACAGGGGGCTTTTCCACGAGCAGTACTTC; CDR3: CASSEWDRGLFHEQYF
length: 15; V: TRBV5-1; size: -; D: -; J: TRBJ2-5; DNA: TGCGCCAGCAGGTCGAGTGCGGGGATGCAGGAGACCCAGTACTTC; CDR3: CASRSSAGMQETQYF
length: 13; V: TRBV25-1; size: once; D: TRBD1; J: TRBJ2-5; DNA: TGTGCCAGCAGAGAGACAGGGGCCGCGACCCAGTACTTC; CDR3: CASRETGAATQYF
length: 15; V: TRBV6-5; size: -; D: TRBD2; J: TRBJ2-3; DNA: TGTGCCAGCGGTCGACTAGCGGGGAGGGGGGATACGCAGTATTTT; CDR3: CASGRLAGRGDTQYF
length: 13; V: TRBV5-4; size: -; D: TRBD1; J: TRBJ1-2; DNA: TGTGCCAGCAGCGTAGACAGGGTGTATGGCTACACCTTC; CDR3: CASSVDRVYGYTF
length: 14; V: TRBV18; size: -; D: TRBD1; J: TRBJ2-7; DNA: TGTGCCAGCTCACATGGACAGGTTGTCTACGAGCAGTACTTC; CDR3: CASSHGQVVYEQYF
length: 15; V: TRBV11-2; size: -; D: -; J: TRBJ1-1; DNA: TGTGCCAGCAGCTTAACTACAGGGCTGAACACTGAAGCTTTCTTT; CDR3: CASSLTTGLNTEAFF
length: 14; V: TRBV24-1; size: -; D: -; J: TRBJ2-7; DNA: TGTGCCACCAGTACGGAGGGTCCCCTCTACGAGCAGTACTTC; CDR3: CATSTEGPLYEQYF
length: 15; V: TRBV28; size: -; D: TRBD1; J: TRBJ1-1; DNA: TGTGCCAGCAGTCCTACAGGGGAAGGGGACACTGAAGCTTTCTTT; CDR3: CASSPTGEGDTEAFF
length: 13; V: TRBV24-1; size: -; D: -; J: TRBJ1-1; DNA: TGTGCCACCAGTGTGGCGGGGAACACTGAAGCTTTCTTT; CDR3: CATSVAGNTEAFF
length: 15; V: TRBV28; size: once; D: TRBD1; J: TRBJ2-1; DNA: TGTGCCAGCAGTTCAGGGGGCGCGGACTACAATGAGCAGTTCTTC; CDR3: CASSSGGADYNEQFF
length: 12; V: TRBV12-3/TRBV12-4; size: -; D: -; J: TRBJ2-5; DNA: TGTGCCAGCAGCCTGACGAGGGAGACCCAGTACTTC; CDR3: CASSLTRETQYF
length: 15; V: TRBV27; size: -; D: TRBD1; J: TRBJ1-1; DNA: TGTGCCAGCAGTTCATACCGGGACAGCTACACTGAAGCTTTCTTT; CDR3: CASSSYRDSYTEAFF
length: 13; V: TRBV7-2; size: -; D: TRBD1; J: TRBJ2-5; DNA: TGTGCCAGCAGTTCAAACAGGGGAGAGACCCAGTACTTC; CDR3: CASSSNRGETQYF
length: 15; V: TRBV19; size: -; D: -; J: TRBJ1-5; DNA: TGTGCCAGTAGTATAAGTCAGAATAGCAATCAGCCCCAGCATTTT; CDR3: CASSISQNSNQPQHF
length: 15; V: TRBV9; size: once; D: TRBD1; J: TRBJ1-3; DNA: TGTGCCAGCAGCCCGGGACAGTCTTCTGGAAACACCATATATTTT; CDR3: CASSPGQSSGNTIYF
length: 14; V: TRBV2; size: many; D: -; J: TRBJ2-7; DNA: TGTGCTTCACAACCCCCCGACAGGACTGGCGAGCAGTACTTC; CDR3: CASQPPDRTGEQYF
length: 13; V: TRBV19; size: -; D: -; J: TRBJ1-1; DNA: TGTGCCAGTAGTATAGGAGGGAACACTGAAGCTTTCTTT; CDR3: CASSIGGNTEAFF
length: 14; V: TRBV5-6; size: -; D: -; J: TRBJ1-5; DNA: TGTGCCAGCAGCTCCTCGGGGAGCAATCAGCCCCAGCATTTT; CDR3: CASSSSGSNQPQHF
length: 13; V: TRBV5-4; size: -; D: TRBD1; J: TRBJ2-7; DNA: TGTGCCAGCAGCTGGGACAGGGTCTACGAGCAGTACTTC; CDR3: CASSWDRVYEQYF
length: 15; V: TRBV15; size: -; D: -; J: TRBJ1-4; DNA: TGTGCCACCAGCAGAGTGGGGGGGATGAGTGAAAAACTGTTTTTT; CDR3: CATSRVGGMSEKLFF
length: 15; V: TRBV11-2; size: few; D: TRBD1; J: TRBJ1-2; DNA: TGTGCCAGCAGCACGGGACAGGGGGGTTTAAGCGGCTACACCTTC; CDR3: CASSTGQGGLSGYTF
length: 15; V: TRBV19; size: -; D: TRBD2; J: TRBJ2-3; DNA: TGTGCCAGTAGTATTACCGCGGGAGTCGCAGATACGCAGTATTTT; CDR3: CASSITAGVADTQYF
length: 14; V: TRBV6-2/TRBV6-3; size: few; D: -; J: TRBJ1-3; DNA: TGTGCCAGCAGCCCCCCCGGGACAACTGACACCATATATTTT; CDR3: CASSPPGTTDTIYF
length: 19; V: TRBV11-2; size: -; D: -; J: TRBJ2-1; DNA: TGTGCCAGCAGCTTAGATGGTCTCGCTCCTGCGGGCCCCTACAATGAGCAGTTCTTC; CDR3: CASSLDGLAPAGPYNEQFF
length: 18; V: TRBV11-2; size: -; D: TRBD1; J: TRBJ2-2; DNA: TGTGCCAGCAGCTTACGAATGGGTAGGACAGGGCGGACCGGGGAGCTGTTTTTT; CDR3: CASSLRMGRTGRTGELFF
length: 14; V: TRBV19; size: -; D: TRBD1; J: TRBJ2-6; DNA: TGTGCCAGTGTTGACAGGGCTGGGGCCAACGTCCTGACTTTC; CDR3: CASVDRAGANVLTF
length: 15; V: TRBV4-1; size: -; D: TRBD2; J: TRBJ2-7; DNA: TGCGCCAGCAGCCGAGGAGGGCTAGCGGGGGTCGAGCAGTACTTC; CDR3: CASSRGGLAGVEQYF
length: 12; V: TRBV6-5; size: few; D: -; J: TRBJ2-7; DNA: TGTGCCAGCAGTTACCAGGGCCACGAGCAGTACTTC; CDR3: CASSYQGHEQYF
length: 16; V: TRBV19; size: -; D: TRBD2; J: TRBJ2-3; DNA: TGTGCCAGTAGTCCCGGTAGCGGGGGTAGCACAGATACGCAGTATTTT; CDR3: CASSPGSGGSTDTQYF
length: 14; V: TRBV2; size: -; D: -; J: TRBJ1-6; DNA: TGTGCCAGCATCTCCTCCTGGGGGCATTCACCCCTCCACTTT; CDR3: CASISSWGHSPLHF
length: 10; V: TRBV6-5; size: once; D: -; J: TRBJ1-5; DNA: TGTGCCATTCCTGGAGGGCCCCAGCATTTT; CDR3: CAIPGGPQHF
length: 16; V: TRBV2; size: -; D: TRBD1; J: TRBJ2-3; DNA: TGTGCCAGCAGTGAAGAATCTCCCGGGACAGGGGATACGCAGTATTTT; CDR3: CASSEESPGTGDTQYF
length: 14; V: TRBV10-3; size: -; D: TRBD1; J: TRBJ1-2; DNA: TGTGCCATCAGCAGGGGGTCCAATAGCTATGGCTACACCTTC; CDR3: CAISRGSNSYGYTF
length: 14; V: TRBV9; size: -; D: TRBD1; J: TRBJ1-2; DNA: TGTGCCAGCAGCAGACAGACAGGGGACTATGGCTACACCTTC; CDR3: CASSRQTGDYGYTF
length: 15; V: TRBV7-2; size: -; D: -; J: TRBJ2-3; DNA: TGTGCCAGCAGCTTGTTACGGTCTAGCACAGATACGCAGTATTTT; CDR3: CASSLLRSSTDTQYF
length: 12; V: TRBV4-1; size: -; D: -; J: TRBJ2-7; DNA: TGCGCCAGCAGCCCCTACGGGGACGAGCAGTACTTC; CDR3: CASSPYGDEQYF
length: 19; V: TRBV21-1; size: -; D: -; J: TRBJ1-2; DNA: TGTGCCAGCAGCACACAGCGCCGGGACAGGGACGGGGGTGACTATGGCTACACCTTC; CDR3: CASSTQRRDRDGGDYGYTF
length: 15; V: TRBV9; size: -; D: -; J: TRBJ2-3; DNA: TGTGCCAGCAGCGGCGGGTTGTCGGAGGCCGGTTTGCAGTATTTT; CDR3: CASSGGLSEAGLQYF
length: 16; V: TRBV4-1; size: -; D: TRBD2; J: TRBJ2-1; DNA: TGCGCCAGCAGCCAAGACCTGGCGGGGGGTGTGAATGAGCAGTTCTTC; CDR3: CASSQDLAGGVNEQFF
length: 13; V: TRBV5-6; size: -; D: -; J: TRBJ2-3; DNA: TGTGCCAGCAGCACTACGGTCCGGGATACGCAGTATTTT; CDR3: CASSTTVRDTQYF
length: 15; V: TRBV5-1; size: -; D: TRBD1; J: TRBJ1-2; DNA: TGCGCCAGCAGCCGCCCGGGACAGAGCTTTGATGGCTACACCTTC; CDR3: CASSRPGQSFDGYTF
length: 15; V: TRBV4-2; size: -; D: TRBD1; J: TRBJ2-3; DNA: TGTGCCAGCAGCCAAGAAGCAGGGGGTTCGGATACGCAGTATTTT; CDR3: CASSQEAGGSDTQYF
length: 12; V: TRBV2; size: -; D: TRBD1; J: TRBJ2-7; DNA: TGTGCCAGCAGAGACAGGGGAGACGAGCAGTACTTC; CDR3: CASRDRGDEQYF
length: 15; V: TRBV3-1/TRBV3-2; size: once; D: -; J: TRBJ1-3; DNA: TGTGCCAGCAGCCAAGATATCTCCTCTGGAAACACCATATATTTT; CDR3: CASSQDISSGNTIYF
length: 14; V: TRBV9; size: once; D: TRBD1; J: TRBJ2-2; DNA: TGTGCCAGCAGCGAGGGGGCGGACACCGGGGAGCTGTTTTTT; CDR3: CASSEGADTGELFF
length: 15; V: TRBV5-5; size: -; D: -; J: TRBJ1-4; DNA: TGTGCCAGCAGCGGGGCCCTGGCGGCTAATGAAAAACTGTTTTTT; CDR3: CASSGALAANEKLFF
length: 16; V: TRBV7-9; size: -; D: TRBD2; J: TRBJ2-2; DNA: TGTGCCAGCAGCCCAAGACTAGCGGGAGGGACCGGGGAGCTGTTTTTT; CDR3: CASSPRLAGGTGELFF
length: 13; V: TRBV3-1/TRBV3-2; size: -; D: -; J: TRBJ2-3; DNA: TGTGCCAGCAGCCAAGCCCGAGCAGATACGCAGTATTTT; CDR3: CASSQARADTQYF
length: 16; V: TRBV10-3; size: few; D: TRBD1; J: TRBJ1-1; DNA: TGTGCCATCAGTGATCCAGGACAGGGCGGGAACACTGAAGCTTTCTTT; CDR3: CAISDPGQGGNTEAFF
length: 13; V: TRBV9; size: -; D: -; J: TRBJ2-2; DNA: TGTGCCAGCAGCGTAGTAGACACCGGGGAGCTGTTTTTT; CDR3: CASSVVDTGELFF
length: 11; V: TRBV30; size: -; D: -; J: TRBJ2-1; DNA: TGTGCCTCTCTCTTCTACAATGAGCAGTTCTTC; CDR3: CASLFYNEQFF
length: 14; V: TRBV2; size: -; D: -; J: TRBJ1-2; DNA: TGTGCCAGCAAATTGGACAGAGCTAACTATGGCTACACCTTC; CDR3: CASKLDRANYGYTF
length: 15; V: TRBV6-2/TRBV6-3; size: -; D: -; J: TRBJ1-2; DNA: TGTGCCAGCAGTTACTCGAGCAGGGGAGTGATAGGCTACACCTTC; CDR3: CASSYSSRGVIGYTF
length: 16; V: TRBV28; size: -; D: TRBD1; J: TRBJ2-5; DNA: TGTGCCAGCAGTTTCGTTCCCGGGACAGGGGTTAAGACCCAGTACTTC; CDR3: CASSFVPGTGVKTQYF
length: 13; V: TRBV6-5; size: -; D: -; J: TRBJ1-6; DNA: TGTGCCAGCAGTTACTTGCGGAATTCACCCCTCCACTTT; CDR3: CASSYLRNSPLHF
length: 15; V: TRBV28; size: -; D: TRBD1; J: TRBJ2-7; DNA: TGTGCCAGCAGTTCGGGGACAGGTCGGTCCTACGAGCAGTACTTC; CDR3: CASSSGTGRSYEQYF